What follows is one T cell receptor beta chain and its context. As yet, its antigen is unknown. Other DNA sequences from this sample encode an identical CDR3 as well. There are 12 residues in the CDR3. Trimming stripped 5 bases from V and 7 bases from J, with 9 bases between. Germline assignment: CDR1 LNHDA and CDR2 SQIVND (reference sequence). This sample is part of a study of T cell repertoires in urothelial bladder cancer. Sequenced by immunoSEQ multiplex PCR; TCRdb stores in-frame clones only, minus some. This sample has roughly 860 clones, with around 69% found just once. Study outcomes and limitations: Benign specimens held more T cells than urothelial carcinoma specimens. A single clone reached around 2% in benign versus up to about 15% in carcinoma.

The chain links TRBV19 to TRBJ1-3; a possible D gene is TRBD1 (5 bases). Sequencing used tumor-infiltrating cells from bladder cancer. The source of this sequence is a human donor with urothelial carcinoma. The CDR3 spells CASSPQGNTIYF. As DNA, the CDR3 is TGTGCCAGTAGTCCCCAGGGTAACACCATATATTTT.